These 7 T cell receptor beta chains came from one sample sequenced in a study of T cell responses to AZD1222 COVID-19 vaccine. This table comes from immunoSEQ multiplex PCR, and its TCRdb copy is limited to in-frame clones, with some not included. The sample gives 120,000 or so clones, roughly 89% of which show up once; less than 4.5% is in the top ten. The source material was peripheral blood, sampled on day 0 of AZD1222 vaccination. Receptors were obtained from an adult in good health.

The chain is built from TRBV3-1 (or the pseudogene TRBV3-2) and TRBJ1-1; D gene unclear. Trimming left V 4 bases short and J 5 bases short, with 14 bases between. The CDR3 covers 14 residues. Germline CDR1 reads LGHDT; CDR2 reads YNNKEL (reference sequence). The CDR3 DNA reads TGTGCCAGCAGCCTAGGCGCACGGGGTACTGAAGCTTTCTTT. Protein product: CASSLGARGTEAFF.

This chain joins TRBV7-2 and TRBJ1-2; 10 bases match TRBD1. Germline CDR1 and CDR2: SGHTA and FQGNSA. Germline trimming cut 0 bases from V and 5 bases from J; bases unmatched to any gene: 6. This CDR3 comprises 16 residues. Written as DNA, the CDR3 is TGTGCCAGCAGCTTAGCGAGGGACAGGGGACTTTATGGCTACACCTTC. It codes for CASSLARDRGLYGYTF.

This clone was detected only once. The rearrangement joins TRBV5-1 to TRBJ2-2, with D perhaps TRBD1 (6 bases). The CDR3 loop spans 16 amino acids. In germline, CDR1 is SGHRS, CDR2 YFSETQ. With 5 bases removed from V and 2 bases from J, the gap between germline ends came to 16 bases. The CDR3 sequence: CASRGQGTLNTGELFF. The CDR3 bases are TGCGCCAGCAGGGGCCAGGGGACCTTAAACACCGGGGAGCTGTTTTTT.

The V and J genes are TRBV30 and TRBJ2-7; D gene ambiguous. V lost 3 bases and J 4 bases, leaving 16 bases between the germline ends. This CDR3 contains 14 residues. From germline, CDR1 is GTSNPN and CDR2 SVGIG (reference sequence). The CDR3 DNA sequence: TGTGCCTGGAGGGTGGGTAATCGCAGGTACGAGCAGTACTTC. This sequence encodes CAWRVGNRRYEQYF.

This chain links TRBV5-1 with TRBJ2-1, with D hard to call. V lost 4 bases, J lost 6 bases, and 8 bases lay in between. Germline assignment: CDR1 SGHRS and CDR2 YFSETQ. The CDR3 loop spans 12 amino acids. The CDR3 is CASSAASNEQFF. The DNA for the CDR3 is TGCGCCAGCAGCGCTGCATCCAATGAGCAGTTCTTC.

The chain uses TRBV9 and TRBJ1-2; tentative D call: TRBD1 (6 bases). The CDR3 is 15 amino acids. V shed 3 bases and J shed 6 bases, with 18 bases lying between them. Per germline, CDR1 SGDLS and CDR2 YYNGEE. The DNA of the CDR3 is TGTGCCAGCAGCGCAGGGGTGCAGGCCTACGATGGCTACACCTTC. Translation: CASSAGVQAYDGYTF. The complete variable domain, with remaining parts taken from reference TRBV9 and TRBJ1-2, reads DSGVTQTPKHLITATGQRVTLRCSPRSGDLSVYWYQQSLDQGLQFLIQYYNGEERAKGNILERFSAQQFPDLHSELNLSSLELGDSALYFCASSAGVQAYDGYTFGSGTRLTVV.

This clone was seen a handful of times. The chain links TRBV6-5 to TRBJ1-1, with 7 bases fitting TRBD1. Trimming cost V 2 bases and J 4 bases; bases outside gene matches: 10. Germline CDR1 MNHEY, CDR2 SVGAGI. The CDR3 is 16 residues long. The chain's CDR3 is CASSYGRGRLGTEAFF. CDR3 DNA: TGTGCCAGCAGTTACGGTAGGGGGCGCTTGGGCACTGAAGCTTTCTTT.